The 17 T cell receptor beta chains below were found in one sample sequenced in a study of blood T cell repertoires in COVID-19. Repertoires were generated with immunoSEQ multiplex PCR, while TCRdb's copy carries only in-frame clones and drops some. The sample contains roughly 160,000 clones, around four fifths of which appear only once. Material: peripheral blood. Source of these receptors: a woman between 65 and 79 years old who had recovered from COVID-19.

The chain employs TRBV6-1 and TRBJ2-1; TRBD2 matches at 13 bases. Per germline, CDR1 MNHNS and CDR2 SASEGT. The J segment lost 5 bases and the V segment lost 3 bases, leaving 4 bases of the junction unmatched. The CDR3 covers 16 residues. The CDR3 DNA sequence: TGTGCCAGCAGTGATGAGGGACTAGCGGGAAACAATGAGCAGTTCTTC. Protein sequence: CASSDEGLAGNNEQFF.

The rearrangement joins TRBV28 to TRBJ2-2; possible D gene TRBD2, 6 bases. Trimming cost V 6 bases and J 7 bases, with 12 bases left between them. This CDR3 comprises 13 residues. Germline loops: CDR1 MDHEN, CDR2 SYDVKM. The CDR3 DNA follows: TGTGCCAGCAGACCGGGACTCGGCGGGGAGCTGTTTTTT. Encoded protein: CASRPGLGGELFF.

This clone was detected a few times. The rearrangement links TRBV4-1 to TRBJ1-2; a weak D match, TRBD1 (5 bases). V lost 4 bases and J 4 bases, leaving 22 bases between the germline ends. This CDR3 has 17 residues. Germline CDR1 is MGHRA and CDR2 is YSYEKL. The DNA of the CDR3 is TGCGCCAGCAGCCCCCAGGCGGGGGTCTCCGGGGGCTATGGCTACACCTTC. Protein: CASSPQAGVSGGYGYTF.

This clone was counted a few times. The CDR3 region is CASSTGVGQETQYF. CDR3 sequence (DNA): TGCGCCAGCAGCACAGGGGTGGGCCAAGAGACCCAGTACTTC. The chain links TRBV5-1 to TRBJ2-5, with 7 bases identical to TRBD1. Losses at the gene ends were 4 bases for V and 1 base for J; bases not matched to a gene: 4. This CDR3 has 14 residues. Germline V CDR1 and CDR2: SGHRS, YFSETQ.

This clone was detected only a few times. V and J are TRBV7-9 and TRBJ1-1, with 7 bases fitting TRBD1. This CDR3 spans 15 amino acids. J was trimmed by 2 bases and V by 1 base; bases with no gene match: 4. In germline, CDR1 is SEHNR, CDR2 FQNEAQ (reference sequence). This CDR3 is CASSLGGQRNTEAFF. The CDR3 DNA follows: TGTGCCAGCAGCTTAGGGGGACAGAGAAACACTGAAGCTTTCTTT.

The chain couples TRBV27 to TRBJ1-5; D perhaps matches TRBD1 (5 bases). CDR1 is MNHEY and CDR2 is SMNVEV in the germline V gene (reference sequence). CDR3 length: 16 residues. V lost 6 bases and J lost 5, with 20 bases in between. The CDR3 DNA is TGTGCCAGCAGCCCTGGTTGGGCGGGGGGGTATCAGCCCCAGCATTTT. It translates to CASSPGWAGGYQPQHF.

The V and J genes are TRBV4-1 and TRBJ1-4; D perhaps matches TRBD1 (5 bases). V gave up 3 bases and J gave up 8 bases, with 19 bases separating them. CDR3 size: 16 residues. Germline V gene lookup returns CDR1 MGHRA and CDR2 YSYEKL. The CDR3 region has the DNA TGCGCCAGCAGCCAGGGGTTCCTCGGCCGGGGGGAAAAACTGTTTTTT. As protein: CASSQGFLGRGEKLFF.

V and J are TRBV3-1 (or the pseudogene TRBV3-2) and TRBJ2-6, with 7 bases lining up with TRBD2. The CDR3 spans 15 residues. V was pared by 3 bases and J by 2 bases, with 1 base of the junction left unmatched. Germline-derived CDR1 and CDR2 are LGHDT and YNNKEL (reference sequence). In DNA, the CDR3 is TGTGCCAGCAGCCAGGGGAGGGCTGGGGCCAACGTCCTGACTTTC. Protein: CASSQGRAGANVLTF.

CDR3 coding DNA: TGTGCCAGCAGGGACAGTAGACCTAGCACAGATACGCAGTATTTT. Amino acid sequence: CASRDSRPSTDTQYF. This chain links TRBV6-6 with TRBJ2-3, with D perhaps matching TRBD1 (6 bases). The CDR3 extends over 15 amino acids. CDR1 is MNHNY and CDR2 is SVGAGI in the germline V gene (reference sequence). V lost 6 bases, J lost 0 bases, and 13 bases lay in between.

This clone showed up just a few times. The CDR3 loop is CASSAGQGGYEQYF. The CDR3 nucleotides read TGTGCCAGCTCAGCGGGACAGGGGGGATACGAGCAGTACTTC. This chain connects TRBV18 to TRBJ2-7, with 11 bases identical to TRBD1. The CDR3 runs to 14 residues. CDR1 KGHSH and CDR2 LQKENI come from the germline V gene. The J segment lost 4 bases and the V segment lost 5 bases, leaving 4 bases of the junction unmatched.

The CDR3 here is CASSVEKRDIQYF. The CDR3 DNA reads as TGTGCCAGCAGCGTAGAGAAGCGGGACATTCAGTACTTC. The chain joins TRBV9 to TRBJ2-4, with D perhaps matching TRBD2 (6 bases). Trimming removed 0 bases from V and 8 bases from J, with 9 bases in between. This CDR3 has 13 residues. The germline gives CDR1 SGDLS, CDR2 YYNGEE.

The rearrangement links TRBV11-2 to TRBJ2-7; TRBD2 matches at 8 bases. Germline V gene sequence: CDR1 SGHAT, CDR2 FQNNGV. V shed 3 bases, J shed 4 bases, and the junction held 8 bases outside the gene matches. The CDR3 length is 15 residues. In DNA, the CDR3 is TGTGCCAGCAGCTTTGGTAGCGGGGATGTATACGAGCAGTACTTC. The encoded protein is CASSFGSGDVYEQYF.

The chain carries TRBV5-1 and TRBJ1-1; 8 bases match TRBD1. The CDR3 is made up of 16 amino acids. Germline trimming cut 4 bases from V and 0 bases from J; bases unmatched to any gene: 8. Germline V gene sequence: CDR1 SGHRS, CDR2 YFSETQ. The CDR3 DNA reads TGCGCCAGCAGCAAAGCAGGGGGCCAGATGAACACTGAAGCTTTCTTT. Translating gives CASSKAGGQMNTEAFF.

This clone was recorded only once. The chain employs TRBV12-3 or TRBV12-4 and TRBJ1-5; D is possibly TRBD1 (6 bases). The V gene lost 7 bases and the J gene lost 4 bases, with 11 bases spanning the gap. The CDR3 is 13 residues long. CDR3: CASKTGPNQPQHF. Here the CDR3 DNA reads TGTGCCAGCAAAACAGGGCCTAATCAGCCCCAGCATTTT.

The V and J genes are TRBV21-1 and TRBJ2-2; TRBD2 is taken as the D call from the table, unchecked against the DNA. TRBV21-1 is termed a pseudogene. This CDR3 is 18 amino acids long. This CDR3 is CASSKDTSGSVGTGELFF. Written as DNA, the CDR3 is TGTGCCAGCAGCAAAGATACTAGCGGGAGCGTCGGCACCGGGGAGCTGTTTTTT.

The chain recombines TRBV7-2 with TRBJ2-3, with 7 bases aligning to TRBD2. The germline gives CDR1 SGHTA, CDR2 FQGNSA. The CDR3 is 16 residues long. The V gene end was trimmed by 5 bases and the J gene end by 6 bases; junction bases not matched to a gene: 14. CDR3 sequence (DNA): TGTGCCAGCAGCCCCCGAGGAGGGGCCGGGGGGGATACGCAGTATTTT. Encoded protein: CASSPRGGAGGDTQYF.

This chain links TRBV6-5 with TRBJ2-7; maybe TRBD1 (6 bases). Germline-derived CDR1 and CDR2 are MNHEY and SVGAGI. Trimming removed 6 bases at V and 6 bases at J, with 18 bases between. The CDR3 runs 14 residues. This CDR3 reads CASSRQGFLGEQYF. CDR3 in DNA: TGTGCCAGCAGCCGCCAGGGGTTCCTGGGCGAGCAGTACTTC.